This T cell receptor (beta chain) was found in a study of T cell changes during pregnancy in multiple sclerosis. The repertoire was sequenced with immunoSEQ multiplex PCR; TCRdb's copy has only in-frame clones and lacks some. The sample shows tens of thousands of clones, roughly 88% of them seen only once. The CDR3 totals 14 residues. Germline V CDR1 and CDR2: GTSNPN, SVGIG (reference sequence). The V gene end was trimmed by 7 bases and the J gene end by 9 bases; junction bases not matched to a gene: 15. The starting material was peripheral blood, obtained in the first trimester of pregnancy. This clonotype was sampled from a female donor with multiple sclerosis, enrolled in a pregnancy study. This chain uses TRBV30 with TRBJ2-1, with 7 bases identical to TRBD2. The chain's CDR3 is CAFPVRSGKGEQFF. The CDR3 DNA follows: TGTGCCTTTCCAGTGAGAAGCGGGAAGGGTGAGCAGTTCTTC.